This T cell receptor (beta chain) came from a study of cytomegalovirus exposure and HLA in healthy donors. Study-level background: Unique TCR beta sequences numbering about 100 million came from around 180 million T cells in an earlier analysis.

Trimming left V 1 base short and J 4 bases short, with 17 bases between. Germline V gene data show CDR1 as SEHNR and CDR2 as FQNEAQ (reference sequence). The CDR3 loop spans 18 amino acids. Use of 60 Vbeta and 13 Jbeta primers characterized the PCR. Repertoires were generated with immunoSEQ multiplex PCR, while TCRdb's copy carries only in-frame clones and drops some. The sample has some 130,000 clones, approximately 80% seen once. The TCR was taken from a man in his forties or fifties in good health and CMV-seronegative. The sequencing input was PBMCs. The V gene is TRBV7-9, the J gene TRBJ1-6; D is uncertain. The CDR3 nucleotides are TGTGCCAGCAGCTTAGACGGGCGAATAGGGAGGTATAATTCACCCCTCCACTTT. Its translation: CASSLDGRIGRYNSPLHF.